The 26 T cell receptor beta chains listed next were all sequenced from one sample in a study of blood T cell repertoires in COVID-19. The protocol was immunoSEQ multiplex PCR, while the TCRdb copy is restricted to in-frame clones and leaves out a portion. The sample consists of roughly 250,000 clones, more than 65% of them appearing once. Sequenced sample: peripheral blood. The receptors shown here come from a woman aged 40 to 50 with active or convalescent COVID-19.

The chain joins TRBV5-5 to TRBJ2-7, with TRBD1 identical over 9 bases. With V trimmed by 0 bases and J by 2 bases, 3 bases remained unmatched. CDR1 is SGHKS and CDR2 is YYEKEE in the germline V gene (reference sequence). The CDR3 is 15 amino acids. DNA for the CDR3: TGTGCCAGCAGCTTGGCAAGGACAGGGGCCTACGAGCAGTACTTC. Amino acid sequence: CASSLARTGAYEQYF.

V and J are TRBV6-2 or TRBV6-3 and TRBJ1-2, with TRBD1 as a possible D gene (6 bases). This CDR3 region has 16 residues. The V end was cut by 1 base, the J end by 3 bases, with 15 bases between. The V gene's germline CDR1 is MNHEY and CDR2 SVGEGT. CDR3 amino acids: CASSYYSGRGYYGYTF. CDR3 in DNA: TGTGCCAGCAGTTACTACTCGGGCAGGGGATACTATGGCTACACCTTC.

A single count supports this clone. CDR3 bases: TGTGCCGATACGGACAGGGGGGTCCCCATGAACACTGAAGCTTTCTTT. This translates into CADTDRGVPMNTEAFF. The chain employs TRBV2 and TRBJ1-1; TRBD1 aligns across 10 bases. The J segment lost 0 bases and the V segment lost 11 bases, leaving 12 bases of the junction unmatched. The germline gives CDR1 SNHLY, CDR2 FYNNEI. This CDR3 is 16 amino acids long.

V and J are TRBV19 and TRBJ2-3; D call uncertain. This CDR3 spans 15 amino acids. The germline V gene has CDR1 LNHDA and CDR2 SQIVND (reference sequence). Trimming removed 2 bases at V and 0 bases at J, with 9 bases between. CDR3 sequence: CASSIFVASTDTQYF. The CDR3 DNA is TGTGCCAGTAGTATATTTGTGGCTAGCACAGATACGCAGTATTTT.

The chain recombines TRBV5-6 with TRBJ1-1; TRBD1 aligns across 9 bases. Germline V gives CDR1 SGHDT, CDR2 YYEEEE. CDR3 length equals 15 residues. Losses at the gene ends were 4 bases for V and 0 bases for J; bases not matched to a gene: 4. CDR3 loop: CASSGRDRVNTEAFF. CDR3 sequence (DNA): TGTGCCAGCAGCGGGAGGGACAGGGTGAACACTGAAGCTTTCTTT.

This chain links TRBV19 with TRBJ2-5; D is undetermined. The ends were cut back, 8 bases at V and 8 bases at J, with 9 bases in the middle. The germline gives CDR1 LNHDA, CDR2 SQIVND (reference sequence). This CDR3 is 10 amino acids long. CDR3 in DNA: TGTGCCAGTGGCTTGGGCACCCAGTACTTC. Translating gives CASGLGTQYF. Together with reference TRBV19 and TRBJ2-5, the CDR3 gives the full variable domain: DGGITQSPKYLFRKEGQNVTLSCEQNLNHDAMYWYRQDPGQGLRLIYYSQIVNDFQKGDIAEGYSVSREKKESFPLTVTSAQKNPTAFYLCASGLGTQYFGPGTRLLVL.

The genes are TRBV28 and TRBJ2-5; tentatively, D is TRBD2 (7 bases). The CDR3 has 14 residues. Trimming removed 8 bases at V and 5 bases at J, with 18 bases between. Germline CDR1 is MDHEN and CDR2 is SYDVKM. This chain's CDR3 is CASQTGGGLETQYF. The CDR3 bases are TGTGCCAGCCAGACTGGGGGGGGGCTGGAGACCCAGTACTTC.

The gene calls are TRBV7-9 and TRBJ2-3; D may be TRBD1 (6 bases). CDR3 length: 16 residues. V lost 5 bases, J lost 2 bases, and 17 bases lay in between. Looked up from germline, CDR1 is SEHNR and CDR2 is FQNEAQ (reference sequence). In DNA form, the CDR3 reads TGTGCCAGCAGCCGTGGATGGGCAGGGGTCACAGATACGCAGTATTTT. Its protein is CASSRGWAGVTDTQYF.

The chain is built from TRBV19 and TRBJ1-1; 7 bases map to TRBD1. Germline CDR1 LNHDA, CDR2 SQIVND (reference sequence). This CDR3 is built from 13 residues. J gave up 4 bases and V 8 bases, and 7 bases lay outside the gene matches. The CDR3 nucleotides are TGTGCCAGTGCTAACAGGGGCTCCACTGAAGCTTTCTTT. Translated: CASANRGSTEAFF.

The CDR3 sequence: CASSPRSGSNQPQHF. CDR3 sequence (DNA): TGCGCCAGCAGCCCACGATCAGGAAGCAATCAGCCCCAGCATTTT. The chain couples TRBV4-1 to TRBJ1-5, with D hard to call. Trimming left V 4 bases short and J 1 base short, with 11 bases between. This CDR3 has 15 residues. From germline, CDR1 is MGHRA and CDR2 YSYEKL.

The chain uses TRBV7-9 and TRBJ1-1, with 11 bases fitting TRBD1. The CDR3 totals 18 residues. V lost 5 bases to trimming and J lost 0 bases; unmatched junction nucleotides: 11. Germline CDR1 and CDR2: SEHNR and FQNEAQ (reference sequence). The CDR3 protein is CASSLGRGTGGLNTEAFF. CDR3 nucleotides: TGTGCCAGCAGCCTTGGTCGAGGGACAGGGGGGCTGAACACTGAAGCTTTCTTT.

The chain is built from TRBV29-1 and TRBJ2-5; TRBD1 aligns across 7 bases. The V segment lost 4 bases and the J segment 4 bases; nucleotides outside the gene matches: 6. CDR3 length: 13 residues. Germline CDR1 reads SQVTM; CDR2 reads ANQGSEA. CDR3 in DNA: TGCAGCGTTGGACAGGGTTATGGAGAGACCCAGTACTTC. Its protein product is CSVGQGYGETQYF.

J is TRBJ1-1 and V is TRBV5-1; no reliable D call. This CDR3 is 11 amino acids long. Trimming took off 0 bases at V and 10 bases at J, with 7 bases between the two ends. Germline CDR1 and CDR2: SGHRS and YFSETQ. The CDR3 nucleotides are TGCGCCAGCAGCTTGGGCAGAAGAGCTTTCTTT. Protein product: CASSLGRRAFF.

The chain couples TRBV3-1 (or the pseudogene TRBV3-2) to TRBJ2-5; D gene ambiguous. This CDR3 is 13 amino acids long. Germline assignment: CDR1 LGHDT and CDR2 YNNKEL (reference sequence). Trimming took 1 base from V and 4 from J, leaving 7 bases between them. This CDR3 is CASSQGLRETQYF. CDR3 coding DNA: TGTGCCAGCAGCCAAGGCTTGCGAGAGACCCAGTACTTC.

The chain joins TRBV7-6 to TRBJ1-2; D unresolved. Between the trimmed V and J ends, which lost 5 bases and 5 bases, there was a span of 21 bases. The CDR3 length is 16 residues. Germline values: CDR1 SGHVS, CDR2 FNYEAQ. CDR3 region: CASSLYSVSDRYGYTF. The DNA for the CDR3 is TGTGCCAGCAGCCTATACAGTGTTAGCGATCGGTATGGCTACACCTTC.

DNA for the CDR3: TGCGCCAGCAGCCAAAGAGGCAGCTACACCTTC. Amino acid sequence: CASSQRGSYTF. The chain links TRBV4-1 to TRBJ1-2, with no clear D. The germline gives CDR1 MGHRA, CDR2 YSYEKL. Trimming took off 2 bases at V and 9 bases at J, with 7 bases between the two ends. This CDR3 spans 11 amino acids.

This rearrangement joins TRBV7-8 to TRBJ1-1; D possibly corresponds to TRBD1 (5 bases). The V end lost 5 bases, the J end lost 0 bases, and 16 bases lay between the germline ends. The CDR3 is 16 residues long. Germline V CDR1 and CDR2: SGHVS, FQNEAQ. The DNA of the CDR3 is TGTGCCAGCAGCCGAACCAGGGCTCGGGTGAACACTGAAGCTTTCTTT. It encodes CASSRTRARVNTEAFF.

The rearrangement uses TRBV19 and TRBJ2-5, with 7 bases fitting TRBD2. J was trimmed by 5 bases and V by 3 bases; bases with no gene match: 12. The CDR3 covers 16 residues. Germline V gives CDR1 LNHDA, CDR2 SQIVND (reference sequence). The CDR3 bases are TGTGCCAGTAGTATGGGGACTATCCCGAAGGCTGAGACCCAGTACTTC. This translates into CASSMGTIPKAETQYF.

The V call is TRBV7-8, the J call TRBJ2-1; 13 nucleotides match TRBD2. Trimming at V came to 3 bases and at J to 7 bases, leaving 12 bases not matched to a gene. From germline, CDR1 is SGHVS and CDR2 FQNEAQ. This CDR3 has 18 amino acids. The CDR3: CASSLGKPGLAGINEQFF. For the CDR3, the DNA is TGTGCCAGCAGCTTGGGGAAACCGGGACTAGCGGGGATAAATGAGCAGTTCTTC.

This clone was detected only once. The gene calls are TRBV12-3 or TRBV12-4 and TRBJ1-1, with D maybe TRBD1 (5 bases). CDR3 length equals 12 residues. Trimming removed 5 bases from V and 6 bases from J, with 10 bases in between. The CDR3 here is CASSAAGAEAFF. The CDR3 nucleotides are TGTGCCAGCAGTGCAGCGGGGGCTGAAGCTTTCTTT.

The chain is built from TRBV6-5 and TRBJ1-2, with 7 bases matching TRBD1. With 5 bases clipped from V and 1 base from J, the junction kept 7 bases outside the gene matches. The germline V gene encodes CDR1 MNHEY and CDR2 SVGAGI. This CDR3 comprises 15 residues. CDR3 protein: CASSTRDRDNYGYTF. The CDR3 DNA follows: TGTGCCAGCAGTACTAGGGACAGAGATAACTATGGCTACACCTTC.

The chain is built from TRBV20-1 and TRBJ1-1; no reliable D call. CDR1 and CDR2 from the germline V gene are DFQATT and SNEGSKA (reference sequence). The CDR3 is made up of 11 amino acids. Trimming stripped 3 bases from V and 3 bases from J, with 5 bases between. The CDR3 here is CSASVYTEAFF. The CDR3 DNA is TGCAGTGCTAGCGTCTACACTGAAGCTTTCTTT.

V is TRBV28 and J is TRBJ1-2; 7 bases are shared with TRBD1. The CDR3 extends over 14 amino acids. J gave up 3 bases and V 6 bases, and 7 bases lay outside the gene matches. The germline V gene encodes CDR1 MDHEN and CDR2 SYDVKM. The CDR3 loop reads CASRKDRFYYGYTF. The DNA for the CDR3 is TGTGCCAGCAGGAAGGACAGGTTCTACTATGGCTACACCTTC.

The V call is TRBV5-6, the J call TRBJ1-4; weak D call: TRBD1 (5 bases). This CDR3 is 15 amino acids long. Germline V gives CDR1 SGHDT, CDR2 YYEEEE. Trimming stripped 3 bases from V and 0 bases from J, with 9 bases between. Here the CDR3 DNA reads TGTGCCAGCAGCTGGACACCTGCAACTAATGAAAAACTGTTTTTT. Its protein product is CASSWTPATNEKLFF.

This clone was seen more than once but under ten times. The chain uses TRBV5-6 and TRBJ1-2, with TRBD1 matching 7 bases. The length of the CDR3 is 12 residues. Germline CDR1 reads SGHDT; CDR2 reads YYEEEE. The V gene end was trimmed by 4 bases and the J gene end by 7 bases; junction bases not matched to a gene: 4. CDR3 sequence reads: CASSNPGGGYTF. CDR3 DNA sequence: TGTGCCAGCAGCAACCCAGGGGGTGGCTACACCTTC. Together with reference TRBV5-6 and TRBJ1-2, the CDR3 gives the full variable domain: DAGVTQSPTHLIKTRGQQVTLRCSPKSGHDTVSWYQQALGQGPQFIFQYYEEEERQRGNFPDRFSGHQFPNYSSELNVNALLLGDSALYLCASSNPGGGYTFGSGTRLTVV.

J is TRBJ1-6 and V is TRBV11-2; D gene ambiguous. CDR1 SGHAT and CDR2 FQNNGV come from the germline V gene. Trimming cost V 1 base and J 2 bases, with 12 bases left between them. The CDR3 covers 17 residues. The CDR3 reads CASSLAIRSAYNSPLHF. The CDR3 bases are TGTGCCAGCAGCTTAGCGATTCGTAGCGCCTATAATTCACCCCTCCACTTT.